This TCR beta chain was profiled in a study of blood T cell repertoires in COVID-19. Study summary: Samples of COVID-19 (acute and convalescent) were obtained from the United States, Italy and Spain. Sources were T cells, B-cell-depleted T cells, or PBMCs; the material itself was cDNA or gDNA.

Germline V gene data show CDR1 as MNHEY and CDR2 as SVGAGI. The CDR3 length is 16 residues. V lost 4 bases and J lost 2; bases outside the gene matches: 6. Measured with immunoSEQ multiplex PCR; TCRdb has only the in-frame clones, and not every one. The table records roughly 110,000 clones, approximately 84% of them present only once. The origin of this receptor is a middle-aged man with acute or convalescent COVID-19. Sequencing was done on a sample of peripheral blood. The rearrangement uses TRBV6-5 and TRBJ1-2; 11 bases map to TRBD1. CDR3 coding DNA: TGTGCCAGCAGTTCCCCAAGGACAGGGGGCAACTATGGCTACACCTTC. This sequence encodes CASSSPRTGGNYGYTF.